The 4 T cell receptor beta chains in this list originate from one sample, sequenced in a study of blood T cell repertoires in COVID-19 (dated by TCRdb to about 2020). Library preparation was by the immunoSEQ multiplex PCR assay. The source is immuneACCESS, and TCRdb retained only in-frame sequences with V and J called. Part of the clones is not carried over; for the studies checked, unresolved V genes explain less than half of this, and the remainder is unexplained. The sample table holds a few hundred thousand clones, of which over 75% were seen once. Roughly 5% of the sample is taken by the ten largest. The specimen was peripheral blood. Source of these receptors: a man aged 50 or older with active or convalescent COVID-19.

This clone was detected only once. This rearrangement joins TRBV7-9 to TRBJ1-5, with a tentative D call TRBD1 (6 bases). CDR1 is SEHNR and CDR2 is FQNEAQ in the germline V gene (reference sequence). V lost 3 bases to trimming and J lost 4 bases, with 16 bases between them. CDR3 length equals 16 residues. CDR3 residues: CASSFDRDKENQPQHF. Written as DNA, the CDR3 is TGTGCCAGCAGCTTCGACCGGGACAAGGAGAATCAGCCCCAGCATTTT.

The chain carries TRBV4-1 and TRBJ2-5; 9 bases line up with TRBD1. The ends lost 1 base at V and 0 bases at J; junction bases unmatched: 0. The CDR3 length is 15 residues. In germline, CDR1 is MGHRA, CDR2 YSYEKL. CDR3 nucleotides: TGCGCCAGCAGCCAAGGGGACAGGGACCAAGAGACCCAGTACTTC. As protein: CASSQGDRDQETQYF.

The chain combines TRBV28 with TRBJ1-3; D uncertain. Trimming took off 3 bases at V and 4 bases at J, with 16 bases between the two ends. Germline values: CDR1 MDHEN, CDR2 SYDVKM. The CDR3 totals 16 residues. The CDR3 bases are TGTGCCAGCAGTTTGGGCCAGGCCCATCGGGGAAACACCATATATTTT. Translation gives CASSLGQAHRGNTIYF.

The chain joins TRBV7-3 to TRBJ2-3; TRBD2 matches 7 bases. V lost 3 bases and J lost 2; bases outside the gene matches: 5. The CDR3 has 15 amino acids. CDR1 is SGHTA, CDR2 FQGTGA, per germline. CDR3 bases: TGTGCCAGCAGCTTCACGGGAGGTCCCACAGATACGCAGTATTTT. It encodes CASSFTGGPTDTQYF.